The clone carrying this T cell receptor beta chain was recorded only once. The data originate from a study of T cell changes during pregnancy in multiple sclerosis. Produced via immunoSEQ multiplex PCR; TCRdb's table is partial and in-frame only. The table records roughly 40,000 clones, about nine tenths of them present only once. Germline CDR1 SGHRS, CDR2 YFSETQ. V lost 0 bases, J lost 2 bases, and 10 bases lay in between. The CDR3 has 15 amino acids. This chain links TRBV5-1 with TRBJ2-3; D gene ambiguous. Sequencing was performed on CD4+ T cells from peripheral blood mononuclear cells, taken in the first trimester of pregnancy. The receptor comes from a female donor in good health, enrolled as a control in a pregnancy study. The chain's CDR3 is CASSLARRATDTQYF. Written as DNA, the CDR3 is TGCGCCAGCAGCTTGGCCCGCCGAGCCACAGATACGCAGTATTTT.